The source of this T cell receptor (beta chain) is a study of blood T cell repertoires in COVID-19. Study information: Sites in the United States, Italy and Spain provided acute and convalescent COVID-19 samples. Sample material is recorded as cDNA or gDNA derived from T cells, B-cell-depleted T cells, or PBMCs.

Authors' analysis steps: Scientists estimated how many nucleated cells there were by amplifying reference gene primers. Some clones are missing from TCRdb's copy, which holds only in-frame ones; the method was immunoSEQ multiplex PCR. The V and J calls and the clone size are those of that table, but D and trimming were determined from the DNA. The repertoire holds about 100,000 clones, with almost 90% as singletons. The CDR3 is made up of 14 amino acids. Trimming stripped 5 bases from V and 4 bases from J, with 14 bases between. Germline lookup yields CDR1 MNHEY and CDR2 SVGAGI. The TCR originated in a human donor in a cohort sampled during active COVID-19. The chain has TRBV6-5 and TRBJ2-5; D might be TRBD2 (6 bases). Sequencing used peripheral blood. The CDR3 DNA follows: TGTGCCAGCAGTCCCGGGGGACTTTCAGAGACCCAGTACTTC. Translated: CASSPGGLSETQYF.